A single sample gave rise to the 9 T cell receptor beta chains below, sequenced in a study of OX40 agonist ivuxolimab in advanced cancers. The data were produced by immunoSEQ multiplex PCR, yet TCRdb's version contains in-frame clones alone and is incomplete. The sample records some 70,000 clones, approximately 86% being singletons. The sample was CD4+ or CD8+ T cells sorted from blood, taken in a trial of the OX40 agonist ivuxolimab. The source is an adult with an advanced solid tumor such as melanoma, head and neck, liver or kidney cancer.

The sample holds a few counts of this clone. The chain is built from TRBV28 and TRBJ2-7; TRBD2 might be the D (6 bases). Trimming cost V 3 bases and J 0 bases, with 12 bases left between them. This CDR3 has 15 amino acids. The germline gives CDR1 MDHEN, CDR2 SYDVKM. The CDR3 here is CASSFGLGLSYEQYF. The CDR3 DNA is TGTGCCAGCAGTTTCGGACTGGGACTCTCCTACGAGCAGTACTTC.

The rearrangement joins TRBV6-1 to TRBJ2-5, with TRBD1 identical over 8 bases. J was trimmed by 3 bases and V by 5 bases; bases with no gene match: 17. This CDR3 comprises 18 residues. Germline CDR1 and CDR2: MNHNS and SASEGT. CDR3 coding DNA: TGTGCCAGCAGTCAAGAGATGGTGTATCAGACAGGGGAAGAGACCCAGTACTTC. Translating gives CASSQEMVYQTGEETQYF.

The J gene is TRBJ2-5, the V gene TRBV7-9; weak D call: TRBD2 (6 bases). CDR1 is SEHNR, CDR2 FQNEAQ, per germline (reference sequence). The length of the CDR3 is 15 residues. V was trimmed by 5 bases and J by 3 bases, leaving 16 bases between them. Written as DNA, the CDR3 is TGTGCCAGCAGCCGGCTTATGGGGGAGGAAGAGACCCAGTACTTC. It codes for CASSRLMGEEETQYF.

This chain joins TRBV28 and TRBJ2-3, with 8 bases identical to TRBD1. Germline trimming cut 6 bases from V and 5 bases from J; bases unmatched to any gene: 7. Per germline, CDR1 MDHEN and CDR2 SYDVKM. The CDR3 contains 14 residues. CDR3 loop: CASRVGQDVDTQYF. The CDR3 nucleotides read TGTGCCAGCAGGGTGGGACAGGACGTAGATACGCAGTATTTT.

J is TRBJ2-1 and V is TRBV6-5; D not certain. The germline CDR1 and CDR2 sequences are MNHEY and SVGAGI. Trimming took off 1 base at V and 8 bases at J, with 12 bases between the two ends. The CDR3 spans 14 residues. CDR3 residues: CASSYYGLGDEQFF. CDR3 nucleotide sequence: TGTGCCAGCAGTTACTACGGGCTTGGGGATGAGCAGTTCTTC.

V usage is TRBV4-3 and J usage is TRBJ1-2; tentative D call: TRBD1 (5 bases). The V gene's germline CDR1 is LGHNA and CDR2 YSLEER. The CDR3 is 15 residues long. V was shortened by 0 bases and J by 5 bases, with 13 bases between the two germline ends. The CDR3 reads CASSQDRGARYGYTF. CDR3 sequence (DNA): TGCGCCAGCAGCCAAGATCGCGGGGCACGGTATGGCTACACCTTC.

The genes are TRBV30 and TRBJ1-1, with 9 bases lining up with TRBD1. There are 12 residues in the CDR3. Germline V gene sequence: CDR1 GTSNPN, CDR2 SVGIG (reference sequence). The J segment lost 9 bases and the V segment lost 2 bases, leaving 4 bases of the junction unmatched. CDR3: CAWSIDRGKAFF. In nucleotides, the CDR3 is TGTGCCTGGAGTATTGACAGGGGGAAAGCTTTCTTT.

The chain uses TRBV28 and TRBJ2-1; D is unclear. Trimming left V 5 bases short and J 2 bases short, with 7 bases between. CDR3 size: 13 residues. Per germline, CDR1 MDHEN and CDR2 SYDVKM. CDR3 region: CASSLGTYNEQFF. The CDR3 DNA sequence: TGTGCCAGCAGTCTAGGGACCTACAATGAGCAGTTCTTC.

This clone has a single count. The chain has TRBV13 and TRBJ2-1; D remains unclear. V gave up 2 bases and J gave up 10 bases, with 15 bases separating them. CDR3 length: 14 residues. Germline CDR1 PRHDT, CDR2 FYEKMQ (reference sequence). CDR3 sequence: CASSLTDPLREQFF. CDR3 in DNA: TGTGCCAGCAGCTTAACTGATCCGCTGCGAGAGCAGTTCTTC.